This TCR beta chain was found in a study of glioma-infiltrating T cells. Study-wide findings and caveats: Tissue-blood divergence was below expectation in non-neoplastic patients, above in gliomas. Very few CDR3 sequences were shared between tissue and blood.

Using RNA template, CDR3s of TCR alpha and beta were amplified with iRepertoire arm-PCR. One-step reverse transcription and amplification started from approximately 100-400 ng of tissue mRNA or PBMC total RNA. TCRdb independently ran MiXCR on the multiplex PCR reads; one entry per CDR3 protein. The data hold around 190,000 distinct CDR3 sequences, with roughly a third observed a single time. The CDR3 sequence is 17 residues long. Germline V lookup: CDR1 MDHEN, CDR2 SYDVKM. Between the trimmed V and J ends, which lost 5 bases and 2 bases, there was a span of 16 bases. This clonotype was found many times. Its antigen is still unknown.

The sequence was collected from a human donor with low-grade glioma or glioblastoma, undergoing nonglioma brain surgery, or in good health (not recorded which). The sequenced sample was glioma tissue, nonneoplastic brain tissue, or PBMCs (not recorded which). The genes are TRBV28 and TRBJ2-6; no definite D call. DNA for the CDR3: TGTGCCAGCAGTACACTCCAGCACGGAACTGGGGCCAACGTCCTGACTTTC. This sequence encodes CASSTLQHGTGANVLTF. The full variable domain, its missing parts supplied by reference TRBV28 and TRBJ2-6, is DVKVTQSSRYLVKRTGEKVFLECVQDMDHENMFWYRQDPGLGLRLIYFSYDVKMKEKGDIPEGYSVSREKKERFSLILESASTNQTSMYLCASSTLQHGTGANVLTFGAGSRLTVL.